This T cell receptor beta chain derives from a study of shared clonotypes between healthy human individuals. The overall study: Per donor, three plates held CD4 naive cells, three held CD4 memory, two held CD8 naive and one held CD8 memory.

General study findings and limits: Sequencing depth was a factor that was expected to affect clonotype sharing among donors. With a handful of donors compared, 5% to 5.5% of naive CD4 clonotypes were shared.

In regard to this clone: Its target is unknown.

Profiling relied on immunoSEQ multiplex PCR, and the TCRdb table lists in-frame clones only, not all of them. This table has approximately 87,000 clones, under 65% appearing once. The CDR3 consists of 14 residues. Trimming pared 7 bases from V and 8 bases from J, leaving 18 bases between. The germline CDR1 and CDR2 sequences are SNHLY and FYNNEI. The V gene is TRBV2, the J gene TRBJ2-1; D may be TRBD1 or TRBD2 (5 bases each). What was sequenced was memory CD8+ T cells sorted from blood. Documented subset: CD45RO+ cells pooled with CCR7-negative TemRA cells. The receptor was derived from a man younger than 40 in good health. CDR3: CASIKWDVSYEQFF. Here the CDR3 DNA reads TGTGCCAGCATAAAGTGGGACGTTAGCTATGAGCAGTTCTTC.